A single sample is the source of the 23 T cell receptor beta chains below, sequenced in a study of T cells in Graves' hyperthyroidism and ophthalmopathy. TCR beta CDR3 sequences were amplified from RNA transcripts. First-round RT-PCR with HTBI primers amplified the TCR CDR3 region. TCRdb passed the multiplex PCR reads through MiXCR, listing each CDR3 protein once. The table lists under 400,000 distinct CDR3 sequences, 13% to 15% of them singletons. What was sequenced was blood. Receptors were obtained from a woman aged 55-75 years with Graves' ophthalmopathy.

This clonotype was observed at least ten times. The chain has TRBV2 and TRBJ2-7; possibly TRBD1 for D (5 bases). CDR1 and CDR2 from the germline V gene are SNHLY and FYNNEI. The CDR3 totals 11 residues. Between the trimmed V and J ends, which lost 9 bases and 5 bases, there was a span of 11 bases. CDR3 coding DNA: TGTGCCAGAAATAAAGGGGACGAGCAGTACTTC. Translating gives CARNKGDEQYF.

This clonotype came up a few times. CDR3 bases: TGTGCCAGTAGTATGATCCCTTATAGCAATCAGCCCCAGCATTTT. This sequence encodes CASSMIPYSNQPQHF. The V call is TRBV19, the J call TRBJ1-5; D remains ambiguous. The CDR3 has 15 amino acids. V was clipped by 3 bases and J by 0 bases, with 9 bases between them. Germline V lookup: CDR1 LNHDA, CDR2 SQIVND (reference sequence).

V usage is TRBV7-9 and J usage is TRBJ2-7; 15 nucleotides agree with TRBD2. Trimming cost V 5 bases and J 4 bases; bases outside gene matches: 9. The CDR3 is 17 amino acids. CDR1 SEHNR and CDR2 FQNEAQ come from the germline V gene (reference sequence). The chain's CDR3 is CASSGAGTSGRRYEQYF. In nucleotides, the CDR3 is TGTGCCAGCAGCGGCGCCGGGACTAGCGGGAGGCGGTACGAGCAGTACTTC.

The chain links TRBV11-2 to TRBJ2-3, with 9 bases lining up with TRBD2. The CDR3 is made up of 15 amino acids. Germline trimming cut 5 bases from V and 3 bases from J; bases unmatched to any gene: 6. Germline V lookup: CDR1 SGHAT, CDR2 FQNNGV. This CDR3 is CASSLHTSGTDTQYF. DNA for the CDR3: TGTGCCAGCAGCCTCCACACTAGCGGGACAGATACGCAGTATTTT.

This clonotype appeared many times. The chain combines TRBV18 with TRBJ2-1, with D maybe TRBD1 (6 bases). From germline, CDR1 is KGHSH and CDR2 LQKENI. V lost 5 bases and J 8 bases, leaving 13 bases between the germline ends. This CDR3 comprises 13 residues. The CDR3 DNA reads as TGTGCCAGCTCAACCAACAGGGTTGATGAGCAGTTCTTC. It specifies CASSTNRVDEQFF.

The sample holds many counts of this clonotype. Relative to the germline gene, one junction end is altered; a read error may explain this. This rearrangement joins TRBV12-3 or TRBV12-4 to TRBJ2-7, with 9 bases lining up with TRBD2. The CDR3 spans 14 residues. The CDR3: CASSFSGSSYEQYF. CDR3 coding DNA: TGCGCCAGCAGCTTTAGCGGGAGCTCCTACGAGCAGTACTTC.

This clonotype was recorded at least ten times. V usage is TRBV20-1 and J usage is TRBJ2-1; TRBD2 matches 10 bases. The CDR3 is 17 residues long. Unmatched junction bases numbered 17, after V lost 0 bases and J lost 12 bases. Germline V gene data show CDR1 as DFQATT and CDR2 as SNEGSKA (reference sequence). CDR3 DNA sequence: TGCAGTGCTAGAGACCACCGTCTAGCGGGAGTTAACTATGGGCAGTTCTTC. This sequence encodes CSARDHRLAGVNYGQFF.

There are a few counts of this clonotype. The chain has TRBV28 and TRBJ2-2; D call uncertain. CDR1 and CDR2 (germline): MDHEN, SYDVKM. The CDR3 sequence is 15 residues long. V lost 5 bases and J lost 2, with 12 bases in between. CDR3 in amino acids: CASSLYRVNTGELFF. Written as DNA, the CDR3 is TGTGCCAGCAGTCTCTACAGAGTTAACACCGGGGAGCTGTTTTTT.

Ten or more counts support this clonotype. The rearrangement links TRBV5-1 to TRBJ2-3; D might be TRBD1 (6 bases). CDR3 length: 12 residues. The germline V gene encodes CDR1 SGHRS and CDR2 YFSETQ. Deletions cut 5 bases from V and 9 bases from J, with 13 bases between. CDR3 sequence: CASSTTGATQYF. The CDR3 DNA reads as TGCGCCAGCAGTACGACAGGTGCAACGCAGTATTTT.

Many counts were recorded for this clonotype. V and J are TRBV12-3 or TRBV12-4 and TRBJ2-7, with D perhaps matching TRBD1 (7 bases). The CDR3 sequence is 13 residues long. Trimming pared 6 bases from V and 6 bases from J, leaving 15 bases between. DNA for the CDR3: TGTGCCAGCAGCCTCTTCAGGGGGGCCGAGCAGTACTTC. Its protein product is CASSLFRGAEQYF.

This clonotype was observed many times. This chain uses TRBV12-3 or TRBV12-4 with TRBJ2-3; D is undetermined. V gave up 5 bases and J gave up 2 bases, with 11 bases separating them. The CDR3 sequence is 14 residues long. Written as DNA, the CDR3 is TGTGCCAGCAGTCTACTTCCTAACACAGATACGCAGTATTTT. This sequence encodes CASSLLPNTDTQYF.

This clonotype was seen a handful of times. This chain uses TRBV6-1 with TRBJ2-2; 7 nucleotides agree with TRBD2. The CDR3 contains 18 residues. Germline assignment: CDR1 MNHNS and CDR2 SASEGT. J gave up 3 bases and V 0 bases, and 10 bases lay outside the gene matches. The CDR3 DNA reads as TGTGCCAGCAGTGAAGCGGGAGGCGGTAGCGGGTACACCGGGGAGCTGTTTTTT. Translation: CASSEAGGGSGYTGELFF.

This clonotype was seen ten or more times. The rearrangement uses TRBV10-3 and TRBJ2-7; 7 nucleotides agree with TRBD1. V dropped 1 base and J dropped 0; count of bases not matched to a gene: 3. Germline V gives CDR1 ENHRY, CDR2 SYGVKD. The CDR3 runs 15 residues. DNA of the CDR3: TGTGCCATCAGTGAGTTGGGACAGATCTCCTACGAGCAGTACTTC. Its translation: CAISELGQISYEQYF.

This clonotype was seen repeatedly, ten times or more. The chain combines TRBV30 with TRBJ2-7; 7 bases align to TRBD2. Germline V CDR1 and CDR2: GTSNPN, SVGIG (reference sequence). The CDR3 covers 15 residues. The V and J ends lost 2 bases and 4 bases, in that order; junction bases with no gene match: 11. CDR3 in amino acids: CAWSRGLEGTYEQYF. The CDR3 bases are TGTGCCTGGAGTCGCGGACTAGAGGGAACATACGAGCAGTACTTC.

This clonotype was seen many times. The chain links TRBV11-2 to TRBJ2-3, with 7 bases lining up with TRBD1. V was clipped by 4 bases and J by 1 base; unmatched bases: 14. The CDR3 length is 18 residues. CDR1 SGHAT and CDR2 FQNNGV come from the germline V gene. CDR3 sequence (DNA): TGTGCCAGCAGCTCCGACAGCGCAGGGGGTTGGGGCACAGATACGCAGTATTTT. Translation: CASSSDSAGGWGTDTQYF.

The J gene is TRBJ2-5, the V gene TRBV6-1, with D possibly TRBD2 on 6 matching bases. Trimming took 6 bases from V and 6 from J, leaving 14 bases between them. Germline CDR1 is MNHNS and CDR2 is SASEGT. The CDR3 runs to 13 residues. CDR3 nucleotide sequence: TGTGCCAGCAGAACCGGACTAATCCAGACCCAGTACTTC. Translating gives CASRTGLIQTQYF.

At least ten counts were recorded for this clonotype. The chain joins TRBV30 to TRBJ2-1; 9 nucleotides align to TRBD2. The ends lost 0 bases at V and 6 bases at J; junction bases unmatched: 12. CDR1 and CDR2 (germline): GTSNPN, SVGIG (reference sequence). CDR3 length equals 17 residues. The CDR3 DNA sequence: TGTGCCTGGAGTGTACCGCCCCCCGGGACTAGCTTCAATGAGCAGTTCTTC. This sequence encodes CAWSVPPPGTSFNEQFF.

The chain links TRBV6-1 to TRBJ2-1; D is undetermined. Trimming shortened V by 6 bases and J by 4 bases, and 19 bases separated the two germline ends. CDR3 length equals 16 residues. Germline CDR1 reads MNHNS; CDR2 reads SASEGT. CDR3 coding DNA: TGTGCCAGCAGCCTCGGTAGAAGTCTCACATACAATGAGCAGTTCTTC. Translated, it gives CASSLGRSLTYNEQFF.

In this sample, this clonotype turned up many times. This chain connects TRBV7-9 to TRBJ2-3; D call uncertain. Germline CDR1 reads SEHNR; CDR2 reads FQNEAQ (reference sequence). Trimming stripped 1 base from V and 6 bases from J, with 14 bases between. CDR3 size: 15 residues. The CDR3 sequence: CASSLVSGPTDTQYF. The CDR3 DNA reads TGTGCCAGCAGCTTAGTCTCAGGCCCCACGGATACGCAGTATTTT. The entire variable domain, with the rest obtained from reference TRBV7-9 and TRBJ2-3, is as follows: DTGVSQNPRHKITKRGQNVTFRCDPISEHNRLYWYRQTLGQGPEFLTYFQNEAQLEKSRLLSDRFSAERPKGSFSTLEIQRTEQGDSAMYLCASSLVSGPTDTQYFGPGTRLTVL.

This clonotype was seen more than once but under ten times. This sequence may be a read error, since a much larger clone differs from it by one base. As the CDR3 is not closed by the conserved phenylalanine or tryptophan, this likely results from a read error. The chain employs TRBV10-1 and TRBJ2-3, with D perhaps TRBD2 (6 bases). The V end lost 10 bases, the J end lost 0 bases, and 17 bases lay between the germline ends. This CDR3 contains 15 residues. Germline CDR1 WNHNN, CDR2 SYGVQD (reference sequence). The CDR3 bases are TGCGCCACCCTCCAGAGGAGGGTCAGCACAGATACGCAGTATTCT. It encodes CATLQRRVSTDTQYS.

This clonotype was seen repeatedly, ten times or more. The chain carries TRBV3-1 and TRBJ2-3; perhaps TRBD2 as D (6 bases). Looked up from germline, CDR1 is LGHDT and CDR2 is YNNKEL (reference sequence). CDR3 size: 14 residues. Trimming left V 6 bases short and J 2 bases short, with 12 bases between. CDR3 amino acids: CASSRGLHTDTQYF. CDR3 nucleotide sequence: TGTGCCAGCAGTCGGGGACTTCACACAGATACGCAGTATTTT.

This clonotype was seen repeatedly, ten times or more. V gene TRBV2 combines with J gene TRBJ2-7; 14 bases agree with TRBD2. Germline CDR1 is SNHLY and CDR2 is FYNNEI. This CDR3 spans 14 amino acids. Trimming cost V 8 bases and J 3 bases; bases outside gene matches: 3. The CDR3 is CASRGLAGVYEQYF. The CDR3 DNA reads TGTGCCAGCCGGGGACTAGCGGGAGTCTACGAGCAGTACTTC.

The sample holds many counts of this clonotype. The chain couples TRBV20-1 to TRBJ1-5; perhaps TRBD1 as D (5 bases). The V gene's germline CDR1 is DFQATT and CDR2 SNEGSKA (reference sequence). The V end was cut by 5 bases, the J end by 5 bases, with 19 bases between. The CDR3 contains 15 residues. CDR3 loop: CSADLGTPGYQPQHF. The CDR3 DNA reads TGCAGTGCTGACCTTGGGACCCCTGGCTATCAGCCCCAGCATTTT.